The 25 T cell receptor beta chains in this list originate from one sample, sequenced in a study of cytomegalovirus exposure and HLA in healthy donors. The PCR used 60 Vbeta and 13 Jbeta primers. TCRdb keeps only in-frame clones here, not all; method: immunoSEQ multiplex PCR. The sample has 100,000 to 150,000 clones, more than 65% seen once. The source material was PBMCs. The receptors originated from a man between 45 and 60 years old in good health and CMV-seronegative.

The chain links TRBV7-2 to TRBJ2-5, with TRBD2 as a possible D gene (6 bases). V shed 1 base and J shed 3 bases, with 9 bases lying between them. CDR1 and CDR2 from the germline V gene are SGHTA and FQGNSA. CDR3 length: 14 amino acids. The CDR3 spells CASSLVAAEETQYF. CDR3 in DNA: TGTGCCAGCAGCTTAGTAGCGGCAGAAGAGACCCAGTACTTC.

The chain employs TRBV21-1 and TRBJ1-5; the DNA was not used to check the table's D call, TRBD1. TRBV21-1 is a known pseudogene. The CDR3 length is 16 residues. Here the CDR3 reads CASSKMDRVFEQAQHF. The CDR3 nucleotides read TGTGCCAGCAGCAAAATGGACAGGGTATTCGAGCAGGCCCAGCATTTT.

The chain employs TRBV7-6 and TRBJ1-1; D is unclear. The CDR3 contains 15 residues. Trimming left V 5 bases short and J 4 bases short, with 17 bases between. Germline V CDR1 and CDR2: SGHVS, FNYEAQ. The CDR3 protein is CASSENPRGGTEAFF. The DNA for the CDR3 is TGTGCCAGCAGCGAGAACCCCCGGGGAGGCACTGAAGCTTTCTTT.

V is TRBV7-9 and J is TRBJ1-1; D unclear. This CDR3 comprises 13 residues. The germline V and J ends were trimmed by 6 bases and 2 bases, with 10 bases remaining between them. Germline assignment: CDR1 SEHNR and CDR2 FQNEAQ (reference sequence). The CDR3 DNA reads TGTGCCAGCAGGTCACACCGAAACACTGAAGCTTTCTTT. Protein product: CASRSHRNTEAFF.

On this clone: Additional DNA sequences in this sample encode the identical CDR3. The CDR3 reads CASSVSGIGVDTQYF. In DNA, the CDR3 is TGTGCCAGCAGCGTGAGCGGGATCGGGGTAGATACGCAGTATTTT. V gene TRBV9 combines with J gene TRBJ2-3, with 7 bases lining up with TRBD2. CDR1 is SGDLS, CDR2 YYNGEE, per germline. Losses at the gene ends were 2 bases for V and 5 bases for J; bases not matched to a gene: 8. This CDR3 is 15 amino acids long.

This chain joins TRBV6-6 and TRBJ1-6, with TRBD1 matching 9 bases. The trim removed 8 bases at V and 6 bases at J, leaving 5 bases unmatched. Germline CDR1 reads MNHNY; CDR2 reads SVGAGI (reference sequence). CDR3 size: 14 residues. CDR3 loop: CASLRTGANSPLHF. The DNA for the CDR3 is TGTGCCAGCCTCCGGACAGGGGCTAATTCACCCCTCCACTTT.

The chain is built from TRBV5-4 and TRBJ2-7, with TRBD1 matching over 9 bases. Germline-derived CDR1 and CDR2 are SGHNT and YYREEE (reference sequence). The CDR3 is 15 residues long. The V and J ends lost 4 bases and 1 base, in that order; junction bases with no gene match: 6. In nucleotides, the CDR3 is TGTGCCAGCAGCCGGCTGGGACAGGGATCCTACGAGCAGTACTTC. Amino acids: CASSRLGQGSYEQYF.

The chain links TRBV5-6 to TRBJ1-2; D is possibly TRBD1 (6 bases). This CDR3 is 14 amino acids long. The V end was cut by 0 bases, the J end by 4 bases, with 10 bases between. Germline V gives CDR1 SGHDT, CDR2 YYEEEE. Here the CDR3 reads CASSLDRAGYGYTF. DNA of the CDR3: TGTGCCAGCAGCTTGGACAGGGCTGGCTATGGCTACACCTTC.

The genes are TRBV29-1 and TRBJ2-7; D unclear. V lost 6 bases and J lost 0, with 12 bases in between. CDR1 and CDR2 from the germline V gene are SQVTM and ANQGSEA. The CDR3 is 13 amino acids. CDR3 sequence: CSVLTRFSYEQYF. CDR3 nucleotides: TGCAGCGTCCTAACCAGGTTCTCCTACGAGCAGTACTTC.

The V call is TRBV29-1, the J call TRBJ2-5; TRBD1 is a possible D gene (6 bases). The DNA end is more similar to TRBJ2-7, so the J call may be wrong. Germline V gene lookup returns CDR1 SQVTM and CDR2 ANQGSEA. This CDR3 is 16 amino acids long. The CDR3: CSVSQPRQGLFYEQYF. CDR3 coding DNA: TGCAGCGTTTCCCAGCCCAGGCAGGGGCTATTCTACGAGCAGTACTTC.

This chain links TRBV6-1 with TRBJ1-1, with D tentatively TRBD1 (5 bases). Germline CDR1 reads MNHNS; CDR2 reads SASEGT. Trimming stripped 4 bases from V and 6 bases from J, with 12 bases between. The CDR3 is 13 amino acids. CDR3 residues: CASSVRALAEAFF. The CDR3 DNA is TGTGCCAGCAGTGTCAGGGCGCTGGCTGAAGCTTTCTTT.

V is TRBV27 and J is TRBJ1-2; D is unresolved. V lost 2 bases to trimming and J lost 4 bases, with 14 bases between them. CDR3 length: 15 residues. Germline values: CDR1 MNHEY, CDR2 SMNVEV (reference sequence). As DNA, the CDR3 is TGTGCCAGCAGTTTAAAAGAGGATCCTTCCTATGGCTACACCTTC. Encoded protein: CASSLKEDPSYGYTF.

V gene TRBV2 combines with J gene TRBJ1-5, with D unresolved. Germline values: CDR1 SNHLY, CDR2 FYNNEI. Trimming left V 6 bases short and J 0 bases short, with 6 bases between. This CDR3 is built from 13 residues. In DNA form, the CDR3 reads TGTGCCAGCAGGCTATATAGCAATCAGCCCCAGCATTTT. Translation: CASRLYSNQPQHF.

The V gene is TRBV30, the J gene TRBJ2-2; D call uncertain. Germline V CDR1 and CDR2: GTSNPN, SVGIG (reference sequence). V was cut by 0 bases and J by 3 bases, with 5 bases left in between. This CDR3 is built from 13 residues. The CDR3 is CAWSVRDTGELFF. CDR3 in DNA: TGTGCCTGGAGTGTACGGGACACCGGGGAGCTGTTTTTT.

This chain uses TRBV15 with TRBJ2-2; TRBD2 matches at 7 bases. Trimming took 3 bases from V and 5 from J; bases not matched to a gene: 9. The CDR3 covers 16 residues. Germline V gene sequence: CDR1 LNHNV, CDR2 YYDKDF (reference sequence). In DNA form, the CDR3 reads TGTGCCACCAGCAGGGAAAGGCAGGGAGGGACCGGGGAGCTGTTTTTT. Translating it yields CATSRERQGGTGELFF. Complete variable domain (other parts from reference TRBV15 and TRBJ2-2): DAMVIQNPRYQVTQFGKPVTLSCSQTLNHNVMYWYQQKSSQAPKLLFHYYDKDFNNEADTPDNFQSRRPNTSFCFLDIRSPGLGDTAMYLCATSRERQGGTGELFFGEGSRLTVL.

V is TRBV9 and J is TRBJ2-1, with 10 bases fitting TRBD2. Germline CDR1 SGDLS, CDR2 YYNGEE. After removal of 4 bases from V and 6 bases from J, the junction contained 7 bases not matched to a gene. This CDR3 has 15 residues. This CDR3 reads CASSRLAGVINEQFF. The CDR3 nucleotides are TGTGCCAGCAGCCGGCTAGCGGGGGTTATCAATGAGCAGTTCTTC.

This clone was found a few times. The chain joins TRBV9 to TRBJ1-2; the D is unclear. There are 14 residues in the CDR3. The ends were cut back, 5 bases at V and 4 bases at J, with 15 bases in the middle. Germline V CDR1 and CDR2: SGDLS, YYNGEE. The CDR3 here is CASRPPGDGYGYTF. CDR3 bases: TGTGCCAGCAGACCCCCGGGAGATGGCTATGGCTACACCTTC.

This clone was picked up a small number of times. The chain uses TRBV29-1 and TRBJ2-2; unclear D gene. The V end was cut by 7 bases, the J end by 6 bases, with 9 bases between. The germline gives CDR1 SQVTM, CDR2 ANQGSEA. CDR3 length equals 11 residues. The CDR3 reads CSGGDAGELFF. The CDR3 coding sequence is TGCAGCGGCGGAGACGCCGGGGAGCTGTTTTTT.

This clone turned up a few times. The chain couples TRBV5-6 to TRBJ2-7; no clear D. The germline V gene has CDR1 SGHDT and CDR2 YYEEEE. The CDR3 length is 12 residues. With 1 base removed from V and 3 bases from J, the gap between germline ends came to 5 bases. CDR3 sequence (DNA): TGTGCCAGCAGCTTGCCGGGCTACGAGCAGTACTTC. Translating gives CASSLPGYEQYF.

This chain connects TRBV7-2 to TRBJ1-5; D uncertain. The CDR3 is made up of 14 amino acids. Trimming removed 5 bases at V and 1 base at J, with 9 bases between. In germline, CDR1 is SGHTA, CDR2 FQGNSA. The CDR3 loop is CASSKGGSNQPQHF. DNA of the CDR3: TGTGCCAGCAGCAAGGGAGGGAGCAATCAGCCCCAGCATTTT.

V gene TRBV5-6 combines with J gene TRBJ2-3, with TRBD1 matching over 7 bases. Germline V gives CDR1 SGHDT, CDR2 YYEEEE. This CDR3 has 16 amino acids. V was clipped by 4 bases and J by 1 base; unmatched bases: 9. The chain's CDR3 is CASSPRGRLGTDTQYF. In DNA, the CDR3 is TGTGCCAGCAGCCCAAGGGGGCGTTTGGGCACAGATACGCAGTATTTT.

This clone was picked up a small number of times. V is TRBV19 and J is TRBJ2-5; 9 nucleotides align to TRBD2. The V gene's germline CDR1 is LNHDA and CDR2 SQIVND (reference sequence). Unmatched junction bases numbered 3, after V lost 3 bases and J lost 4 bases. There are 14 residues in the CDR3. DNA for the CDR3: TGTGCCAGTAGTATGGGGACTAGCCCAGAGACCCAGTACTTC. Translating gives CASSMGTSPETQYF.

The rearrangement uses TRBV5-1 and TRBJ2-5, with D possibly being TRBD1 (5 bases). V shed 4 bases and J shed 1 base, with 8 bases lying between them. The CDR3 loop spans 13 amino acids. Germline-derived CDR1 and CDR2 are SGHRS and YFSETQ. This CDR3 reads CASSRGFQETQYF. DNA for the CDR3: TGCGCCAGCAGCAGGGGATTCCAAGAGACCCAGTACTTC.

The chain has TRBV19 and TRBJ1-1; perhaps TRBD1 as D (5 bases). The germline V gene encodes CDR1 LNHDA and CDR2 SQIVND (reference sequence). This CDR3 is built from 13 residues. V was trimmed by 5 bases and J by 0 bases, leaving 7 bases between them. CDR3 nucleotide sequence: TGTGCCAGTAGTTCACAGGTGAACACTGAAGCTTTCTTT. Translation: CASSSQVNTEAFF.

The chain links TRBV19 to TRBJ2-7; 10 bases are a match to TRBD1. The CDR3 contains 15 residues. The V and J ends lost 5 bases and 5 bases, in that order; junction bases with no gene match: 9. CDR1 and CDR2 (germline): LNHDA, SQIVND (reference sequence). The CDR3 here is CASSVMTGGGNEQYF. The DNA for the CDR3 is TGTGCCAGTAGTGTGATGACAGGGGGCGGAAACGAGCAGTACTTC.